The present T cell receptor beta chain was sequenced within a study of shared clonotypes between healthy human individuals. Study-level information: Used for every donor were three CD4 naive, three CD4 memory, two CD8 naive and one CD8 memory plate.

Study observations and caveats: Generally, estimated richness proved larger in naive subsets than it did in memory subsets.

In the case of this clone: Its antigen is unidentified.

Each subset's genomic DNA was split evenly across several immunoSEQ plates. Some clones are missing from TCRdb's copy, which holds only in-frame ones; the method was immunoSEQ multiplex PCR. The repertoire consists of about 1.5 million clones, with roughly 96% occurring once and the leading ten covering about 1%. This TCR was recovered from a man under 40 in good health. Material for sequencing was naive CD4+ T cells sorted from blood. Subset: CD45RA+ positively selected.

The CDR3 nucleotides are TGTGCCAGCAGGACCCAGGGGGGCATGCCAGCCAAAAACATTCAGTACTTC. Its protein is CASRTQGGMPAKNIQYF. V gene TRBV28 combines with J gene TRBJ2-4, with D maybe TRBD1 (7 bases). CDR3 length equals 17 residues. Between the trimmed V and J ends, which lost 6 bases and 0 bases, there was a span of 18 bases. The germline V gene has CDR1 MDHEN and CDR2 SYDVKM. Based on the CDR3 plus reference TRBV28 and TRBJ2-4, the full variable domain is DVKVTQSSRYLVKRTGEKVFLECVQDMDHENMFWYRQDPGLGLRLIYFSYDVKMKEKGDIPEGYSVSREKKERFSLILESASTNQTSMYLCASRTQGGMPAKNIQYFGAGTRLSVL.